The 2 T cell receptor beta chains given below trace back to one sample, sequenced in a study of cytomegalovirus exposure and HLA in healthy donors. In the PCR, 60 Vbeta and 13 Jbeta primers were used. Sequenced by immunoSEQ multiplex PCR; TCRdb stores in-frame clones only, minus some. The table has under 200,000 clones, roughly 80% seen once. Specimen: PBMCs. These receptors were collected from a man aged 35 to 55 in good health and CMV-seronegative.

The chain combines TRBV11-3 with TRBJ1-6, with 8 bases identical to TRBD1. Germline V gives CDR1 SGHNT, CDR2 YENEEA. The length of the CDR3 is 18 residues. The V gene end was trimmed by 5 bases and the J gene end by 0 bases; junction bases not matched to a gene: 9. CDR3 DNA sequence: TGTGCCAGCAGCAGCCGGGACAGGAAGGACTCCTATAATTCACCCCTCCACTTT. Amino acid sequence: CASSSRDRKDSYNSPLHF.

V gene TRBV6-5 combines with J gene TRBJ1-5, with a tentative D call TRBD1 (5 bases). The germline V and J ends were trimmed by 8 bases and 6 bases, with 14 bases remaining between them. The CDR3 contains 13 residues. Germline CDR1 is MNHEY and CDR2 is SVGAGI. CDR3 nucleotides: TGTGCCAGCCGGGGCGGGGTCGGTCAGCCCCAGCATTTT. Protein: CASRGGVGQPQHF.